This T cell receptor beta chain emerged from a study of shared clonotypes between healthy human individuals. Overall study results and limits: As a rule, naive subsets had a larger estimated richness than memory subsets.

As defined, naive CD8 cells were CD45RO-negative and positively selected for CCR7, with terminally differentiated effector memory CD45RA+ cells excluded. As regards this clone: The antigen remains unidentified. Within the sample, other DNA sequences also encode this same CDR3.

Sequenced by immunoSEQ multiplex PCR; TCRdb stores in-frame clones only, minus some. Of over 2,000,000 clones in the sample, 93% are singletons; the top ten hold around 1.7%. V shed 0 bases and J shed 4 bases, with 7 bases lying between them. CDR1 and CDR2 (germline): KGHSH, LQKENI. The CDR3 length is 13 residues. This TCR derives from a man aged 18 to 30 in good health. Some clones in this sample may be carry-over from other donors' samples. Sequencing used naive CD8+ T cells from PBMCs. The chain couples TRBV18 to TRBJ2-7, with D perhaps TRBD1 (5 bases). CDR3 coding DNA: TGTGCCAGCTCACCACCCCAGGGTTACGAGCAGTACTTC. Translating gives CASSPPQGYEQYF.